This is a list of T cell receptor beta chains from one sample in a study of response to subunit inactivated influenza vaccine. TCRdb itself ran the RT-PCR reads through MiXCR, one entry per CDR3 protein. The sample has about 190,000 distinct CDR3 sequences; around 15% are singletons. Sequenced material: CD8+ T cells sorted from PBMCs, taken roughly 5 days after vaccination. These receptors were collected from a man aged 45-65 years who received an inactivated influenza vaccine. Each CDR3 is given with its conserved first and last residue. The D gene is left open where the match is weak. Only part of the rows carry a size: once, few, many, or a class if the clone is expanded.

TRBV5-4	TRBJ1-1	-	TRBD1	TGTGCCAGCAGGACAGGGGCGTACACTGAAGCTTTCTTT	CASRTGAYTEAFF
TRBV7-9	TRBJ1-2	few	-	TGTGCCAGCAGCCCTGGGACCGATGGCTACACCTTC	CASSPGTDGYTF
TRBV7-2	TRBJ2-5	few	TRBD1	TGTGCCAGCAGAAGGACAGGAAGGGAGACCCAGTACTTC	CASRRTGRETQYF
TRBV7-9	TRBJ2-7	-	-	TGTGCCAGCAGCCATGCGGGTGTCCACGAGCAGTACTTC	CASSHAGVHEQYF
TRBV10-2	TRBJ1-2	many	TRBD1	TGCGCCAGCAGTGCCGGGACAGCAGTCTATGGCTACACCTTC	CASSAGTAVYGYTF
TRBV7-7	TRBJ2-1	few	-	TGTGCTAGCAGCCCCGGATGGGGAAATGAGCAGTTCTTC	CASSPGWGNEQFF
TRBV29-1	TRBJ2-2	many	-	TGCAGCGTTGAGGTCCTGGCCGGGGAGCTGTTTTTT	CSVEVLAGELFF
TRBV27	TRBJ2-5	few	-	TGTGCCAGCAGTCTGGCCGGGACTTTCAAAGAGACCCAGTACTTC	CASSLAGTFKETQYF
TRBV27	TRBJ2-1	-	TRBD2	TGTGCCAGCAGTTTAATGGGAGCGGGAGGGCCCAATGAGCAGTTCTTC	CASSLMGAGGPNEQFF
TRBV7-9	TRBJ2-7	-	-	TGTGCCAGCAGCTCACAGGGTTACTACGAGCAGTACTTC	CASSSQGYYEQYF
TRBV28	TRBJ1-2	-	-	TGTGCCAGCAGTCGGGGACCGGTCTATGGCTACACCTTC	CASSRGPVYGYTF
TRBV15	TRBJ1-2	few	-	TGTGCCACCAGCAGAGATAAGGGGGACATGCGTGGCTACACCTTC	CATSRDKGDMRGYTF
TRBV7-7	TRBJ2-1	few	TRBD1	TGTGCCAGCAGTCGGGACAGGAGCTCCTACAATGAGCAGTTCTTC	CASSRDRSSYNEQFF
TRBV7-9	TRBJ2-2	many	-	TGTGCCAGCAGCCCGACCGGGGAGCTGTTTTTT	CASSPTGELFF
TRBV12-3/TRBV12-4	TRBJ2-2	few	-	TGTGCCAGCAGTGATCAGGGGTGGGACGGGGAGCTGTTTTTT	CASSDQGWDGELFF
TRBV29-1	TRBJ2-2	many	-	TGCAGCGTTAGTGGGGGCCGGGAGCTGTTTTTT	CSVSGGRELFF
TRBV6-2/TRBV6-3	TRBJ2-4	-	-	TGTGCCAGCAGTCCTATGCGGGAAGAAGCCAAAAACATTCAGTACTTC	CASSPMREEAKNIQYF
TRBV7-6	TRBJ2-7	-	TRBD1	TGTGCCAGCAGCGACAACCAGGGGGCCACCTACGAGCAGTACTTC	CASSDNQGATYEQYF
TRBV29-1	TRBJ2-3	-	TRBD1	TGCAGCGCCCTGGCTCGGGGACAGGGTTTAGATACGCAGTATTTT	CSALARGQGLDTQYF
TRBV25-1	TRBJ2-2	few	-	TGTGCCAGCAGTGAATATACGGTCGGGGAGCTGTTTTTT	CASSEYTVGELFF
TRBV27	TRBJ2-7	-	TRBD1	TGTGCCAGCAGTTTCACGGGACAGGGGGTTGACGAGCAGTACTTC	CASSFTGQGVDEQYF
TRBV12-3/TRBV12-4	TRBJ2-3	-	-	TGTGCCAGCGGGGACACAGATACGCAGTATTTT	CASGDTDTQYF
TRBV20-1	TRBJ2-3	-	-	TGCAGTGCTAGAGATGGGCGTCTAACTTGGGGCACAGATACGCAGTATTTT	CSARDGRLTWGTDTQYF
TRBV7-2	TRBJ2-3	many	TRBD2	TGTGCCAGCAGCTTAGTCTCCACTAGCGGAGATACGCAGTATTTT	CASSLVSTSGDTQYF